A selection of T cell receptor beta chains follows, all from one sample in a study of T cell responses to AZD1222 COVID-19 vaccine. Some clones are missing from TCRdb's copy, which holds only in-frame ones; the method was immunoSEQ multiplex PCR. The sample consists of around 140,000 clones, about 91% of them appearing once. Sequenced material: peripheral blood, taken on day 0 of AZD1222 vaccination. The receptors shown here come from an adult in good health. The CDR3 runs from the conserved cysteine through the conserved F or W. The order of the fields is clone size, V gene, D gene, J gene, CDR3 protein, CDR3 DNA. D genes are given only for firm matches. Size tells how often a clone was seen (once, few, many) or the class of an expanded clone, and some rows leave it out.

clone size: -; V gene: TRBV27; D gene: TRBD1; J gene: TRBJ1-4; CDR3 protein: CASRKRQGSNEKLFF; CDR3 DNA: TGTGCCAGCAGAAAAAGACAGGGTTCTAATGAAAAACTGTTTTTT
clone size: -; V gene: TRBV7-9; D gene: TRBD2; J gene: TRBJ2-7; CDR3 protein: CASSLGGTSVEQYF; CDR3 DNA: TGTGCCAGCAGCTTAGGAGGGACTAGCGTCGAGCAGTACTTC
clone size: -; V gene: TRBV15; D gene: -; J gene: TRBJ2-5; CDR3 protein: CATSSIPTVGETQYF; CDR3 DNA: TGTGCCACCAGCAGTATCCCAACTGTGGGGGAGACCCAGTACTTC
clone size: -; V gene: TRBV5-8; D gene: -; J gene: TRBJ1-2; CDR3 protein: CASSFDRDITNYGYTF; CDR3 DNA: TGTGCCAGCAGCTTTGACCGGGACATAACTAACTATGGCTACACCTTC
clone size: -; V gene: TRBV6-6; D gene: -; J gene: TRBJ1-5; CDR3 protein: CASSPRGAQPQHF; CDR3 DNA: TGTGCCAGCAGTCCCCGGGGGGCCCAGCCCCAGCATTTT
clone size: -; V gene: TRBV21-1; D gene: -; J gene: TRBJ1-2; CDR3 protein: CASSKKTEEVSVNGYTF; CDR3 DNA: TGTGCCAGCAGCAAAAAGACAGAAGAGGTATCGGTAAATGGCTACACCTTC
clone size: -; V gene: TRBV11-2; D gene: -; J gene: TRBJ2-7; CDR3 protein: CASSGQSSSYEQYF; CDR3 DNA: TGTGCCAGCAGCGGACAGTCTAGCTCCTACGAGCAGTACTTC
clone size: once; V gene: TRBV7-9; D gene: -; J gene: TRBJ1-1; CDR3 protein: CASSFWEGGSPEAFF; CDR3 DNA: TGTGCCAGCAGCTTCTGGGAGGGAGGGAGCCCTGAAGCTTTCTTT
clone size: once; V gene: TRBV19; D gene: -; J gene: TRBJ1-1; CDR3 protein: CASKGLPSEVGTEAFF; CDR3 DNA: TGTGCCAGTAAAGGACTCCCCTCTGAGGTAGGCACTGAAGCTTTCTTT
clone size: -; V gene: TRBV7-2; D gene: -; J gene: TRBJ2-7; CDR3 protein: CASSLGLEPYEQYF; CDR3 DNA: TGTGCCAGCAGTCTCGGACTGGAACCATACGAGCAGTACTTC
clone size: -; V gene: TRBV19; D gene: -; J gene: TRBJ1-2; CDR3 protein: CASSRTEREGYTF; CDR3 DNA: TGTGCCAGTAGTAGGACAGAAAGGGAGGGCTACACCTTC
clone size: -; V gene: TRBV10-3; D gene: -; J gene: TRBJ2-5; CDR3 protein: CAITNSSQETQYF; CDR3 DNA: TGTGCCATCACCAACAGTTCTCAAGAGACCCAGTACTTC
clone size: -; V gene: TRBV5-6; D gene: -; J gene: TRBJ2-7; CDR3 protein: CASSPNLGSYEQYF; CDR3 DNA: TGTGCCAGCAGCCCAAATCTGGGGTCCTACGAGCAGTACTTC
clone size: -; V gene: TRBV7-6; D gene: TRBD1; J gene: TRBJ1-6; CDR3 protein: CASSPDRGLNSPLHF; CDR3 DNA: TGTGCCAGCAGCCCGGACAGGGGGCTTAATTCACCCCTCCACTTT
clone size: -; V gene: TRBV3-1/TRBV3-2; D gene: -; J gene: TRBJ2-2; CDR3 protein: CASSQDTLRNTGELFF; CDR3 DNA: TGTGCCAGCAGCCAAGACACGTTGAGGAACACCGGGGAGCTGTTTTTT
clone size: -; V gene: TRBV29-1; D gene: -; J gene: TRBJ1-2; CDR3 protein: CSVALGNYGYTF; CDR3 DNA: TGCAGCGTCGCCCTAGGCAACTATGGCTACACCTTC
clone size: -; V gene: TRBV18; D gene: -; J gene: TRBJ1-4; CDR3 protein: CASSPQHEKLFF; CDR3 DNA: TGTGCCAGCTCACCCCAGCATGAAAAACTGTTTTTT
clone size: -; V gene: TRBV25-1; D gene: TRBD1; J gene: TRBJ2-7; CDR3 protein: CASSEWDRVPYEQYF; CDR3 DNA: TGTGCCAGCAGTGAATGGGACAGGGTTCCCTACGAGCAGTACTTC
clone size: once; V gene: TRBV6-1; D gene: -; J gene: TRBJ2-7; CDR3 protein: CASSEPLYEQYF; CDR3 DNA: TGTGCCAGCAGTGAACCCCTCTACGAGCAGTACTTC
clone size: -; V gene: TRBV30; D gene: -; J gene: TRBJ1-1; CDR3 protein: CAGGVGNTEAFF; CDR3 DNA: TGTGCTGGCGGGGTCGGGAACACTGAAGCTTTCTTT
clone size: -; V gene: TRBV7-2; D gene: -; J gene: TRBJ2-7; CDR3 protein: CASSLLRVPAEQYF; CDR3 DNA: TGTGCCAGCAGCCTCCTCAGGGTCCCGGCCGAGCAGTACTTC
clone size: -; V gene: TRBV27; D gene: -; J gene: TRBJ2-2; CDR3 protein: CASSLTNKNTGELFF; CDR3 DNA: TGTGCCAGCAGTTTAACCAATAAGAACACCGGGGAGCTGTTTTTT
clone size: -; V gene: TRBV5-1; D gene: TRBD1; J gene: TRBJ1-2; CDR3 protein: CASSPGQNNGYTF; CDR3 DNA: TGCGCCAGCAGCCCGGGACAGAATAATGGCTACACCTTC
clone size: once; V gene: TRBV9; D gene: TRBD1; J gene: TRBJ2-7; CDR3 protein: CASSTGGADEQYF; CDR3 DNA: TGTGCCAGCAGTACAGGGGGCGCGGACGAGCAGTACTTC
clone size: -; V gene: TRBV29-1; D gene: -; J gene: TRBJ1-2; CDR3 protein: CSVFGGEEGYTF; CDR3 DNA: TGCAGCGTCTTCGGGGGGGAGGAGGGCTACACCTTC
clone size: -; V gene: TRBV28; D gene: -; J gene: TRBJ1-2; CDR3 protein: CASRRDDYGYTF; CDR3 DNA: TGTGCCAGCAGGAGGGATGACTATGGCTACACCTTC
clone size: -; V gene: TRBV25-1; D gene: -; J gene: TRBJ1-4; CDR3 protein: CASSSGTPEKLFF; CDR3 DNA: TGTGCCAGCAGTTCCGGGACCCCGGAAAAACTGTTTTTT
clone size: -; V gene: TRBV4-1; D gene: -; J gene: TRBJ2-1; CDR3 protein: CASSQPEAGEYNEQFF; CDR3 DNA: TGCGCCAGCAGCCAACCGGAGGCAGGGGAGTACAATGAGCAGTTCTTC
clone size: -; V gene: TRBV14; D gene: -; J gene: TRBJ2-3; CDR3 protein: CASSQEEALGQYF; CDR3 DNA: TGTGCCAGCAGCCAAGAAGAGGCACTCGGGCAGTATTTT
clone size: -; V gene: TRBV2; D gene: -; J gene: TRBJ1-1; CDR3 protein: CASTPREVGRNTEAFF; CDR3 DNA: TGTGCCAGCACCCCACGGGAGGTTGGCAGGAACACTGAAGCTTTCTTT
clone size: once; V gene: TRBV5-1; D gene: -; J gene: TRBJ1-6; CDR3 protein: CASSLGTDASSYNSPLHF; CDR3 DNA: TGCGCCAGCAGCTTGGGGACGGACGCTAGCTCCTATAATTCACCCCTCCACTTT
clone size: once; V gene: TRBV15; D gene: -; J gene: TRBJ1-2; CDR3 protein: CATRQDLNYGYTF; CDR3 DNA: TGTGCCACCAGACAGGACTTAAACTATGGCTACACCTTC
clone size: -; V gene: TRBV6-1; D gene: TRBD2; J gene: TRBJ2-4; CDR3 protein: CASSGGGGALLRVNIQYF; CDR3 DNA: TGTGCCAGCAGTGGAGGCGGGGGGGCCCTTCTACGAGTGAACATTCAGTACTTC
clone size: -; V gene: TRBV7-9; D gene: TRBD2; J gene: TRBJ2-1; CDR3 protein: CASSSGLAAHEQFF; CDR3 DNA: TGTGCCAGCAGCTCAGGACTAGCGGCACATGAGCAGTTCTTC
clone size: few; V gene: TRBV6-5; D gene: -; J gene: TRBJ1-4; CDR3 protein: CASRIQDQTNEKLFF; CDR3 DNA: TGTGCCAGCAGGATACAAGACCAAACTAATGAAAAACTGTTTTTT
clone size: -; V gene: TRBV20-1; D gene: -; J gene: TRBJ1-1; CDR3 protein: CSASRIEAEAFF; CDR3 DNA: TGCAGTGCTAGTCGTATAGAGGCTGAAGCTTTCTTT
clone size: -; V gene: TRBV6-2/TRBV6-3; D gene: TRBD2; J gene: TRBJ2-3; CDR3 protein: CASSALLAGAQVTQYF; CDR3 DNA: TGTGCCAGCAGTGCCCTTTTAGCGGGAGCTCAAGTTACGCAGTATTTT
clone size: -; V gene: TRBV14; D gene: TRBD1; J gene: TRBJ1-5; CDR3 protein: CASSQSSWTGLYSNQPQHF; CDR3 DNA: TGTGCCAGCAGCCAAAGCAGCTGGACAGGCCTTTATAGCAATCAGCCCCAGCATTTT
clone size: -; V gene: TRBV13; D gene: TRBD2; J gene: TRBJ2-3; CDR3 protein: CASSASTPGLATDTQYF; CDR3 DNA: TGTGCCAGCAGCGCCTCAACCCCGGGACTAGCGACGGATACGCAGTATTTT
clone size: -; V gene: TRBV6-5; D gene: -; J gene: TRBJ2-5; CDR3 protein: CASSSAGGPQETQYF; CDR3 DNA: TGTGCCAGCAGTTCGGCCGGGGGGCCCCAAGAGACCCAGTACTTC
clone size: -; V gene: TRBV11-3; D gene: TRBD2; J gene: TRBJ2-7; CDR3 protein: CASCGVLAGGAAEQYF; CDR3 DNA: TGTGCCAGCTGTGGGGTACTAGCGGGGGGAGCGGCCGAGCAGTACTTC
clone size: -; V gene: TRBV24-1; D gene: -; J gene: TRBJ2-5; CDR3 protein: CATSKGETQYF; CDR3 DNA: TGTGCCACCAGTAAGGGGGAGACCCAGTACTTC